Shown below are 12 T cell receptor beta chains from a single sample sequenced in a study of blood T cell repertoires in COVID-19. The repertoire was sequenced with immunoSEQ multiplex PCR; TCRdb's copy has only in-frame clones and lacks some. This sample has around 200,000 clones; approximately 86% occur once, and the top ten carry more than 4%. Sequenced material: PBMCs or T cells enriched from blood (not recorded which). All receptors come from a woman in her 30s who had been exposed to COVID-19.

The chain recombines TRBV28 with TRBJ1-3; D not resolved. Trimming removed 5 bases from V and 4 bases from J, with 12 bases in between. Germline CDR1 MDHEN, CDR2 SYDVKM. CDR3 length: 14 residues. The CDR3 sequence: CASSAVRRGNTIYF. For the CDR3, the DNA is TGTGCCAGCAGTGCCGTTAGGAGGGGAAACACCATATATTTT.

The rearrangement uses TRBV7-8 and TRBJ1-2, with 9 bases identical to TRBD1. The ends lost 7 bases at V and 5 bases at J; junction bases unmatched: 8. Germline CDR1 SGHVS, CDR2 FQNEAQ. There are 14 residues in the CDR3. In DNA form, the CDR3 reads TGTGCCAGCACCCCCCGAGGACAGGGGTATGGCTACACCTTC. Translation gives CASTPRGQGYGYTF.

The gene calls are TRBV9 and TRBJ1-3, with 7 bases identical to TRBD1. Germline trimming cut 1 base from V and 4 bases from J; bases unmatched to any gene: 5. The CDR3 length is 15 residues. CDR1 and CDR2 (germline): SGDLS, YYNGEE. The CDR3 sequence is CASSVQTGNGNTIYF. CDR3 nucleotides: TGTGCCAGCAGCGTACAGACAGGGAACGGAAACACCATATATTTT.

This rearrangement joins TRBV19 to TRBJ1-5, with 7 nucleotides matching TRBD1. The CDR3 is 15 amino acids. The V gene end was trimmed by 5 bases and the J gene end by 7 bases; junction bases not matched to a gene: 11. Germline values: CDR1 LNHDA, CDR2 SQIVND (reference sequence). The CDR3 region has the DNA TGTGCCAGTAGTCCCCAACAGGGGACCGGGCAGCCCCAGCATTTT. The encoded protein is CASSPQQGTGQPQHF.

The CDR3 DNA is TGTGCCAGCAGCGCAATAGCGGGGGGCAGCACAGATACGCAGTATTTT. This translates into CASSAIAGGSTDTQYF. The rearrangement joins TRBV9 to TRBJ2-3; TRBD2 matches at 10 bases. The V gene end was trimmed by 3 bases and the J gene end by 0 bases; junction bases not matched to a gene: 4. This CDR3 spans 16 amino acids. Germline assignment: CDR1 SGDLS and CDR2 YYNGEE.

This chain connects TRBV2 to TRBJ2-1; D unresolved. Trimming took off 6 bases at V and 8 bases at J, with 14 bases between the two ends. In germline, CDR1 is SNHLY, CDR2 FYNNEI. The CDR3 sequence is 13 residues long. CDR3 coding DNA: TGTGCCAGCAGCGGCACGACTGTATATGAGCAGTTCTTC. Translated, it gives CASSGTTVYEQFF.

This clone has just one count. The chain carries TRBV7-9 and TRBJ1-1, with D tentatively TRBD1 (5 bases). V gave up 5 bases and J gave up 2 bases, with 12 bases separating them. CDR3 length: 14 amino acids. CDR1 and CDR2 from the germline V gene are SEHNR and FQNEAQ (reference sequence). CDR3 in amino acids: CASSTQGLNTEAFF. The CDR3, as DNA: TGTGCCAGCAGCACTCAGGGACTCAACACTGAAGCTTTCTTT.

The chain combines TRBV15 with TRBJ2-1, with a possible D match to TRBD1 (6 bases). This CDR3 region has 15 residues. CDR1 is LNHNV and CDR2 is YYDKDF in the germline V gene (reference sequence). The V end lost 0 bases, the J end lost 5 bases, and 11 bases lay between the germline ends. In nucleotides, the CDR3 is TGTGCCACCAGCAGAGATGGACAGAAAAACAATGAGCAGTTCTTC. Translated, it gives CATSRDGQKNNEQFF. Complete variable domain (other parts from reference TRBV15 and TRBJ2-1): DAMVIQNPRYQVTQFGKPVTLSCSQTLNHNVMYWYQQKSSQAPKLLFHYYDKDFNNEADTPDNFQSRRPNTSFCFLDIRSPGLGDTAMYLCATSRDGQKNNEQFFGPGTRLTVL.

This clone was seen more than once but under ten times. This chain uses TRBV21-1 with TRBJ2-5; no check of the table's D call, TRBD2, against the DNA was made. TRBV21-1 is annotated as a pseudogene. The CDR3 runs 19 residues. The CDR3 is CASSKLGTSGGFWEETQYF. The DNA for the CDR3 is TGTGCCAGCAGCAAACTAGGGACTAGCGGGGGGTTTTGGGAGGAGACCCAGTACTTC.

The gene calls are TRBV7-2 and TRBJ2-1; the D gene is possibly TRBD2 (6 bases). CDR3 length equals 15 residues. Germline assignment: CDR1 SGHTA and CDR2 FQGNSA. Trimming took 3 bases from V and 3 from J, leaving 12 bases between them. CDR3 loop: CASSFRDFLYNEQFF. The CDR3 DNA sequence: TGTGCCAGCAGCTTCCGGGACTTCCTCTACAATGAGCAGTTCTTC. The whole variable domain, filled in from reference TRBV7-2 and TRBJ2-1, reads GAGVSQSPSNKVTEKGKDVELRCDPISGHTALYWYRQSLGQGLEFLIYFQGNSAPDKSGLPSDRFSAERTGGSVSTLTIQRTQQEDSAVYLCASSFRDFLYNEQFFGPGTRLTVL.

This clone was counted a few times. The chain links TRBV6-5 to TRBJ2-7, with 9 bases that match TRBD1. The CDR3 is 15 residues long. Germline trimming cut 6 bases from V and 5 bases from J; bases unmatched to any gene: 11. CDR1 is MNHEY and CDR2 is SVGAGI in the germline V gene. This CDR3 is CASSSLPDRGDEQYF. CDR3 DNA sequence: TGTGCCAGCAGCAGCCTCCCGGACAGGGGTGACGAGCAGTACTTC.

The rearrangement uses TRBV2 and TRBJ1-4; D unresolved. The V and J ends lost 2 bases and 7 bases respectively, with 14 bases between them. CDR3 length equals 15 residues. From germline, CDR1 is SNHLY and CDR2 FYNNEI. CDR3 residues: CASSETRTRGEKLFF. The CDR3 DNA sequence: TGTGCCAGCAGTGAAACACGCACCCGGGGTGAAAAACTGTTTTTT.